This T cell receptor (beta chain) was recorded in a study of blood T cell repertoires in COVID-19. Overall study: Nucleic acid was either cDNA or gDNA, and it came from T cells, B-cell-depleted T cells, or PBMCs.

This clone turned up a few times. In the original processing: Researchers report that nucleated cell counts were estimated from reference gene primer amplification. Method: immunoSEQ multiplex PCR; TCRdb's copy keeps in-frame clones and lacks some. V and J calls and clone size are those listed in that table; D and trimming were worked out from the DNA. The sample carries roughly 110,000 clones, 85% recorded once. V was trimmed by 5 bases and J by 6 bases, leaving 10 bases between them. CDR1 is DFQATT, CDR2 SNEGSKA, per germline (reference sequence). This CDR3 region has 11 residues. What was sequenced was peripheral blood. The genes are TRBV20-1 and TRBJ1-1; the D is unclear. The receptor's source is a human donor in a cohort sampled during active COVID-19. CDR3 bases: TGCAGTGCTCGTGACTCCTCTGAAGCTTTCTTT. This codes for CSARDSSEAFF.